This T cell receptor (beta chain) comes out of a study of OX40 agonist ivuxolimab in advanced cancers. As for the study in general: Participants, approximately 80% male, averaged approximately 60 years of age, ranging from about 20 to 79.

Trimming took 7 bases from V and 4 from J; bases not matched to a gene: 7. Germline assignment: CDR1 WSHSY and CDR2 SAAADI. The CDR3 totals 13 residues. A word on this clone: Its antigen is still unknown.

The assay was immunoSEQ multiplex PCR, and TCRdb's table has in-frame clones only and misses some. The sample has around 62,000 clones, over 75% seen once; the top ten hold roughly 0.69%. Study results and caveats: At 0.1 to 3.0 mg/kg and by week 6, CD4+ and CD8+ T cells in the blood had expanded clonally. Some of the lowest clonal expansion was seen in partial responders at 0.1-3.0 mg/kg.

Sequencing used CD4+ or CD8+ T cells sorted from blood, obtained in a trial of the OX40 agonist ivuxolimab. The chain uses TRBV10-2 and TRBJ2-7, with TRBD1 matching 7 bases. The receptor's source is an adult with an advanced solid tumor such as melanoma, head and neck, liver or kidney cancer. CDR3 sequence: CASTPGQTYEQYF. In nucleotides, the CDR3 is TGCGCCAGCACACCGGGACAGACATACGAGCAGTACTTC.